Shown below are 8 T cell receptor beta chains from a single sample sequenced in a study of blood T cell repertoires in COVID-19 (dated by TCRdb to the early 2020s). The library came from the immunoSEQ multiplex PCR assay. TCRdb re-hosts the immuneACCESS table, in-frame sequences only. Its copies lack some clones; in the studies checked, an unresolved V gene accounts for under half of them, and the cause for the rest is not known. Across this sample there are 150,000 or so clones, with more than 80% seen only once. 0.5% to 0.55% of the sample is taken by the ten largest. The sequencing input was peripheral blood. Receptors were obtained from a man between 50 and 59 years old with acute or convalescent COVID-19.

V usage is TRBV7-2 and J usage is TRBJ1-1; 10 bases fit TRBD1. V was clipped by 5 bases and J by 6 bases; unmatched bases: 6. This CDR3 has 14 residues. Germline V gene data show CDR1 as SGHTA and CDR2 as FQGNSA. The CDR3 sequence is CASSPDRGYAEAFF. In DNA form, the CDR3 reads TGTGCCAGCAGCCCGGACAGGGGGTATGCTGAAGCTTTCTTT.

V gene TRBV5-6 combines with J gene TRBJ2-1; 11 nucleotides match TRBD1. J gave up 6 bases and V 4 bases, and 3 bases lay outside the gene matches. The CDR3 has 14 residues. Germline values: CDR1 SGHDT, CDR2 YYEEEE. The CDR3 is CASSTGTGGNEQFF. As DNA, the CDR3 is TGTGCCAGCAGCACTGGGACAGGGGGCAATGAGCAGTTCTTC.

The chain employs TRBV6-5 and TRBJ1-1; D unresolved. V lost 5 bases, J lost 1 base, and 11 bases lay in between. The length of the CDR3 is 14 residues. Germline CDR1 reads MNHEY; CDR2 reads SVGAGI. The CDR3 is CASSPWGGNTEAFF. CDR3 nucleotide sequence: TGTGCCAGCAGTCCCTGGGGAGGGAACACTGAAGCTTTCTTT.

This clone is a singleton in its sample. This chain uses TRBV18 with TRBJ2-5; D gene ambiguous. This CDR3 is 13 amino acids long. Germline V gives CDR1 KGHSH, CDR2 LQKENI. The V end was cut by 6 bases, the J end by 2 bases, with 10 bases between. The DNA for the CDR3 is TGTGCCAGCTCCGCACGCGGTCAAGAGACCCAGTACTTC. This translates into CASSARGQETQYF.

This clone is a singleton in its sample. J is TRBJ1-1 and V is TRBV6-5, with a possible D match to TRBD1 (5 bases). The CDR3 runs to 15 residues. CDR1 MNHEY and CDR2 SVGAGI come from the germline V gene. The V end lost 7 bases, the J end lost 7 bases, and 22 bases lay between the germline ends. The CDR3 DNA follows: TGTGCCAGCATCCAAACGGGGGGAGGGGTATTTGAAGCTTTCTTT. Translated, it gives CASIQTGGGVFEAFF.

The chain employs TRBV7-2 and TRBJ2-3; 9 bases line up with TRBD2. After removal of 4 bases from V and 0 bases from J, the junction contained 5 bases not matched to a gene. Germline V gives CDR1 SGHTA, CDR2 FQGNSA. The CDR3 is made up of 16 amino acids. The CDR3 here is CASSSLAGTSTDTQYF. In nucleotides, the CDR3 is TGTGCCAGCAGCTCACTAGCGGGCACTAGCACAGATACGCAGTATTTT.

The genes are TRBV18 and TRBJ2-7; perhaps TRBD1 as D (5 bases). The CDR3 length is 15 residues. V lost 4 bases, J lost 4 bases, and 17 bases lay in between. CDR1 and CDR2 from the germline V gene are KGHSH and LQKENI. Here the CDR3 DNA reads TGTGCCAGCTCACGATCACAGGTTTCAGGGTACGAGCAGTACTTC. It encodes CASSRSQVSGYEQYF.

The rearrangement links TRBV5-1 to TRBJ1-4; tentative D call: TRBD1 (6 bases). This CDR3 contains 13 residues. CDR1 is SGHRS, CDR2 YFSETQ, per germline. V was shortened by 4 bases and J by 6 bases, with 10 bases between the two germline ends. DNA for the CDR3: TGCGCCAGCAGCATGACAGGTGATGAAAAACTGTTTTTT. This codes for CASSMTGDEKLFF.